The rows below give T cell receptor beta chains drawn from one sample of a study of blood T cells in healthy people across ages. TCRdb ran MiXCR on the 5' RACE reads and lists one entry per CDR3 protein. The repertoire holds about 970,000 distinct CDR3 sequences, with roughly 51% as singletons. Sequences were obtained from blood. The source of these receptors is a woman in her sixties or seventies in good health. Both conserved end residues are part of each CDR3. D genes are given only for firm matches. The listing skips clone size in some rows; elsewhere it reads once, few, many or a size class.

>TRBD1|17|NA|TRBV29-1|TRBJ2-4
TGCAGCGTTGAAGATGAGGACAGGAGAGTAGCCAAAAACATTCAGTACTTC
CSVEDEDRRVAKNIQYF
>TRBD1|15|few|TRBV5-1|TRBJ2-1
TGCGCCAGCAGCTTGGACAGGGGGCCTTACAATGAGCAGTTCTTC
CASSLDRGPYNEQFF
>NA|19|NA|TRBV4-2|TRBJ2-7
TGTGCCAGCAGCCAAGGGTCGGGCGGGACCGCGCTATCCTCCTACGAGCAGTACTTC
CASSQGSGGTALSSYEQYF
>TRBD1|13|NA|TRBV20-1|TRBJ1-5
TGCAGTGCTGCAGGGGGTACCAATCAGCCCCAGCATTTT
CSAAGGTNQPQHF
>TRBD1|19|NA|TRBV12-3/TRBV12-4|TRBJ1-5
TGTGCCAGCAGTCCTCGGGACAGGGGGCGCCGGGTAGGCAATCAGCCCCAGCATTTT
CASSPRDRGRRVGNQPQHF
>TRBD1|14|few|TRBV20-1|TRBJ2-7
TGCAGTGCTAGTAGGGGGACAGGACCCTACGAGCAGTACTTC
CSASRGTGPYEQYF
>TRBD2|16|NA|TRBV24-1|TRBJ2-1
TGTGCCACCAGTGACCCTACTAGCGGAATGTCTGATGAGCAGTTCTTC
CATSDPTSGMSDEQFF
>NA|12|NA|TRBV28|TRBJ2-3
TGTGCCGGACAATCGGGCACAGATACGCAGTATTTT
CAGQSGTDTQYF
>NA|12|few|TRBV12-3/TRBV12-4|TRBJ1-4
TGTGCCAGCAGACAGAGTAATGAAAAACTGTTTTTT
CASRQSNEKLFF
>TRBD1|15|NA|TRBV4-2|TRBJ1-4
TGTGCCAGCAGCCAAGGGGAACAGGGGGACGAAAAACTGTTTTTT
CASSQGEQGDEKLFF
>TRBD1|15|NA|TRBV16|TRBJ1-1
TGTGCCAGCAGCCCCCTCCCCCAGGGGGGCACTGAAGCTTTCTTT
CASSPLPQGGTEAFF
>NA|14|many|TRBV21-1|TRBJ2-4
TGTGCCAGCAGCCCAAACTGGACTAGTCACATTCAGTACTTC
CASSPNWTSHIQYF
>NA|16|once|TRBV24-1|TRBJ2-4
TGTGCCACCAGCATTTCCCTGACAGATAGAGAATACGAGCGGTACTTC
CATSISLTDREYERYF
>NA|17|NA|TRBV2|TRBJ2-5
TGTGCCAGCCGTGCCCGGGAGCTGAGGGGGGCCGGAGAGACCCAGTACTTC
CASRARELRGAGETQYF
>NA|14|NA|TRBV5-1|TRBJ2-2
TGCGCCAGCAGCTTGGCTGGGGAGGCCGGGGAGCTGTTTTTT
CASSLAGEAGELFF
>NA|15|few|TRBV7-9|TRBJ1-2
TGTGCCAGCAGCCACTCCGCGGGGGGCGGTTATGGCTACACCTTC
CASSHSAGGGYGYTF
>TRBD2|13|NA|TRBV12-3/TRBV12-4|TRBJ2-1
TGTGCCAGCAAACTAGCGTTATACAATGAGCAGTTCTTC
CASKLALYNEQFF
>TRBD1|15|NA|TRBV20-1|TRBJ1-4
TGCAGTGCTACCAGGGGGACGGGAACTAATGAAAAACTGTTTTTT
CSATRGTGTNEKLFF
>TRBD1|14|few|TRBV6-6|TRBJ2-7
TGTGCCAGCACCCCTACAGGGGGAGAACACGAGCAGTACTTC
CASTPTGGEHEQYF
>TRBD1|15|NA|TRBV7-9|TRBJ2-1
TGTGCCAGCAGCAACCCCGGGACAGGGGTCGGTGAGCAGTTCTTC
CASSNPGTGVGEQFF
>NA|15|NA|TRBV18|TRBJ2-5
TGTGCCAGCTCACCACCGGACAGACCGCAAGAGACCCAGTACTTC
CASSPPDRPQETQYF
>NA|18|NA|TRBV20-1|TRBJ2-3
TGCAGTGCCGAAGCGGGCGGGATCCTCGGGGCACACACAGATACGCAGTATTTT
CSAEAGGILGAHTDTQYF
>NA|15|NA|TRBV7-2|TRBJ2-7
TGTGCCAGCAGCTTAGTAGCAGGACTAACCTACGAGCAGTACTTC
CASSLVAGLTYEQYF
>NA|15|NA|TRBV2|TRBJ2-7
TGTGCCAGCAGCAGGGGGACTCTAAGCTCCTACGAGCAGTACTTC
CASSRGTLSSYEQYF
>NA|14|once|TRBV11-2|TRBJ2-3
TGTGCCAGCAGCTTAGATCTGAACGGGATTACGCAGTATTTT
CASSLDLNGITQYF
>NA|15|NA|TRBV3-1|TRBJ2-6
TGTGCCAGCACTCAAAGAGTGACTGGGGCCAACGTCCTGACTTTC
CASTQRVTGANVLTF